Included here is one T cell receptor beta chain sequence, with context. This entry is derived from a study of blood T cell repertoires in COVID-19. Across the study: Some COVID-19 samples were acute and others convalescent; all came from the United States, Italy and Spain. Sources were T cells, B-cell-depleted T cells, or PBMCs; the material itself was cDNA or gDNA.

The data were produced by immunoSEQ multiplex PCR, yet TCRdb's version contains in-frame clones alone and is incomplete. The profile shows approximately 72,000 clones, over 85% of them singletons. The TCR sequence derives from a man in his sixties with acute or convalescent COVID-19. Sequences were obtained from peripheral blood.

The CDR3 is CASSFSTGSEKLFF. In DNA, the CDR3 is TGTGCCAGCAGCTTTAGCACAGGGAGTGAAAAACTGTTTTTT. V and J are TRBV7-2 and TRBJ1-4, with a possible D match to TRBD1 (6 bases). The CDR3 totals 14 residues. Trimming removed 3 bases from V and 7 bases from J, with 12 bases in between. The germline V gene has CDR1 SGHTA and CDR2 FQGNSA.